These T cell receptor beta chains were read from a single sample in a study of T cells in Graves' hyperthyroidism and ophthalmopathy. A single record per CDR3 protein comes from TCRdb applying MiXCR to the multiplex PCR reads. The sample consists of 550,000 to 600,000 distinct CDR3 sequences, about half of them appearing once. The source material was peripheral blood or thyroid tissue (not recorded which). These receptors were obtained from an adult woman with Graves' disease, either hyperthyroidism or ophthalmopathy (not recorded which). CDR3s include the opening cysteine and the closing phenylalanine or tryptophan. D genes are given only for firm matches. Clone size appears in some rows only: once, few, many, or a class for an expanded clone.

d_gene: NA
v_gene: TRBV5-5
len: 14
abundance: many
j_gene: TRBJ2-7
CDR3aa: CASSLRDGAYEQYF
CDR3nt: TGTGCCAGCAGCCTGAGGGACGGAGCCTACGAGCAGTACTTC

d_gene: TRBD2
v_gene: TRBV10-2
len: 14
abundance: NA
j_gene: TRBJ2-7
CDR3aa: CASTRLAERYEQYF
CDR3nt: TGCGCCAGCACTAGACTAGCGGAGAGGTACGAGCAGTACTTC

d_gene: NA
v_gene: TRBV20-1
len: 16
abundance: NA
j_gene: TRBJ2-5
CDR3aa: CSARDGERRDQETQYF
CDR3nt: TGCAGTGCTAGAGATGGGGAGCGGAGGGATCAAGAGACCCAGTACTTC

d_gene: NA
v_gene: TRBV10-3
len: 11
abundance: NA
j_gene: TRBJ2-5
CDR3aa: CAISRGETQYF
CDR3nt: TGTGCCATCAGTCGAGGGGAGACCCAGTACTTC

d_gene: NA
v_gene: TRBV19
len: 13
abundance: NA
j_gene: TRBJ1-2
CDR3aa: CASRQGEAYGYTF
CDR3nt: TGTGCCAGTAGGCAGGGCGAGGCGTATGGCTACACCTTC

d_gene: TRBD1
v_gene: TRBV24-1
len: 16
abundance: many
j_gene: TRBJ2-2
CDR3aa: CATSDTTGTGTGELFF
CDR3nt: TGTGCCACCAGTGATACTACCGGGACAGGGACCGGGGAGCTGTTTTTT

d_gene: TRBD2
v_gene: TRBV24-1
len: 17
abundance: NA
j_gene: TRBJ2-5
CDR3aa: CATSARYGGGKMETQYF
CDR3nt: TGTGCCACCAGTGCTAGATATGGGGGGGGAAAGATGGAGACCCAGTACTTC

d_gene: NA
v_gene: TRBV10-1
len: 12
abundance: NA
j_gene: TRBJ2-2
CDR3aa: CASWGNIVELFF
CDR3nt: TGCGCCAGCTGGGGAAACATCGTGGAGCTGTTTTTT

d_gene: NA
v_gene: TRBV29-1
len: 12
abundance: few
j_gene: TRBJ2-7
CDR3aa: CSVEGNTYEQYF
CDR3nt: TGCAGCGTTGAGGGGAATACCTACGAGCAGTACTTC

d_gene: NA
v_gene: TRBV7-8
len: 12
abundance: NA
j_gene: TRBJ2-1
CDR3aa: CASGPVGFEQFF
CDR3nt: TGTGCCAGCGGACCCGTCGGCTTTGAGCAGTTCTTC

d_gene: NA
v_gene: TRBV6-4
len: 13
abundance: many
j_gene: TRBJ1-1
CDR3aa: CASSEQGNTEAFF
CDR3nt: TGTGCCAGCAGTGAACAGGGGAACACTGAAGCTTTCTTT

d_gene: TRBD1
v_gene: TRBV29-1
len: 12
abundance: NA
j_gene: TRBJ1-1
CDR3aa: CSVNVQGAKAFF
CDR3nt: TGCAGCGTTAACGTTCAGGGGGCTAAAGCTTTCTTT

d_gene: NA
v_gene: TRBV5-6
len: 13
abundance: NA
j_gene: TRBJ1-2
CDR3aa: CASSSTDMYGYTF
CDR3nt: TGTGCCAGCAGCTCAACGGACATGTATGGCTACACCTTC

d_gene: TRBD1
v_gene: TRBV10-3
len: 15
abundance: NA
j_gene: TRBJ2-5
CDR3aa: CAISNRDREQETQYF
CDR3nt: TGTGCCATCAGTAACCGGGACAGAGAGCAAGAGACCCAGTACTTC

d_gene: NA
v_gene: TRBV10-3
len: 14
abundance: few
j_gene: TRBJ1-1
CDR3aa: CAISGAGRTTEAFF
CDR3nt: TGTGCCATCAGTGGGGCAGGGCGCACCACTGAAGCTTTCTTT

d_gene: NA
v_gene: TRBV24-1
len: 15
abundance: NA
j_gene: TRBJ2-3
CDR3aa: CATSGLRGSTDTQYF
CDR3nt: TGTGCCACCAGTGGCCTAAGAGGCAGTACAGATACGCAGTATTTT

d_gene: NA
v_gene: TRBV6-2/TRBV6-3
len: 13
abundance: NA
j_gene: TRBJ1-6
CDR3aa: CASSIRVNSPLHF
CDR3nt: TGTGCCAGCAGCATCCGCGTCAATTCACCCCTCCACTTT

d_gene: TRBD1
v_gene: TRBV10-3
len: 18
abundance: once
j_gene: TRBJ2-2
CDR3aa: CAISSRDRRGRETGELFF
CDR3nt: TGTGCCATCAGCTCCCGGGACAGACGAGGAAGGGAAACCGGGGAGCTGTTTTTT

d_gene: TRBD1
v_gene: TRBV10-2
len: 15
abundance: many
j_gene: TRBJ1-4
CDR3aa: CASMWQGATNEKLFF
CDR3nt: TGCGCCAGCATGTGGCAGGGGGCAACTAATGAAAAACTGTTTTTT

d_gene: TRBD1
v_gene: TRBV19
len: 15
abundance: many
j_gene: TRBJ1-5
CDR3aa: CASSKRTGEGQPQHF
CDR3nt: TGTGCCAGTAGTAAAAGGACAGGGGAAGGTCAGCCCCAGCATTTT

d_gene: NA
v_gene: TRBV7-2
len: 15
abundance: many
j_gene: TRBJ1-3
CDR3aa: CASSADRSSGNTIYF
CDR3nt: TGTGCCAGCAGCGCCGACCGAAGCTCTGGAAACACCATATATTTT

d_gene: NA
v_gene: TRBV7-6
len: 15
abundance: NA
j_gene: TRBJ1-5
CDR3aa: CASSLDPGLGQPQHF
CDR3nt: TGTGCCAGCAGCTTAGATCCAGGGTTGGGACAGCCCCAGCATTTT

d_gene: TRBD2
v_gene: TRBV11-2
len: 16
abundance: many
j_gene: TRBJ2-7
CDR3aa: CASSPVAGAASYEQYF
CDR3nt: TGTGCCAGCAGCCCAGTAGCGGGAGCTGCCTCCTACGAGCAGTACTTC

d_gene: NA
v_gene: TRBV7-2
len: 15
abundance: NA
j_gene: TRBJ1-3
CDR3aa: CASTQRVVSGNTIYF
CDR3nt: TGTGCCAGCACCCAGCGGGTGGTATCTGGAAACACCATATATTTT

d_gene: NA
v_gene: TRBV15
len: 14
abundance: NA
j_gene: TRBJ1-5
CDR3aa: CATSRGGENQPQHF
CDR3nt: TGTGCCACCAGCAGGGGCGGGGAGAATCAGCCCCAGCATTTT

d_gene: NA
v_gene: TRBV5-4
len: 14
abundance: NA
j_gene: TRBJ2-5
CDR3aa: CASSFGSRQETQYF
CDR3nt: TGTGCCAGCAGCTTTGGAAGTAGACAAGAGACCCAGTACTTC

d_gene: NA
v_gene: TRBV29-1
len: 14
abundance: NA
j_gene: TRBJ2-3
CDR3aa: CSVDGGLSTDTQYF
CDR3nt: TGCAGCGTTGACGGCGGGTTAAGCACAGATACGCAGTATTTT

d_gene: TRBD2
v_gene: TRBV29-1
len: 15
abundance: once
j_gene: TRBJ2-2
CDR3aa: CSVQASGRAYGELFF
CDR3nt: TGCAGCGTTCAGGCCAGCGGGAGGGCCTATGGGGAGCTGTTTTTT

d_gene: NA
v_gene: TRBV7-2
len: 14
abundance: many
j_gene: TRBJ1-2
CDR3aa: CASSPLGSPGGYTF
CDR3nt: TGTGCCAGCAGCCCCCTCGGGTCTCCGGGAGGCTACACCTTC

d_gene: TRBD2
v_gene: TRBV7-9
len: 17
abundance: once
j_gene: TRBJ2-7
CDR3aa: CASIVNTGTSGAYEQYF
CDR3nt: TGTGCCAGCATCGTGAACACCGGGACTAGCGGCGCCTACGAGCAGTACTTC

d_gene: NA
v_gene: TRBV7-9
len: 14
abundance: NA
j_gene: TRBJ1-6
CDR3aa: CASSETGRHSPLHF
CDR3nt: TGTGCCAGCAGCGAAACGGGGAGGCATTCACCCCTCCACTTT

d_gene: NA
v_gene: TRBV5-1
len: 13
abundance: NA
j_gene: TRBJ2-7
CDR3aa: CASSWQGNTEQYF
CDR3nt: TGCGCCAGCAGCTGGCAGGGGAACACTGAACAGTACTTC

d_gene: NA
v_gene: TRBV6-5
len: 16
abundance: many
j_gene: TRBJ2-6
CDR3aa: CASSYGGNSGANVLTF
CDR3nt: TGTGCCAGCAGTTACGGGGGGAACTCTGGGGCCAACGTCCTGACTTTC

d_gene: NA
v_gene: TRBV20-1
len: 10
abundance: NA
j_gene: TRBJ1-1
CDR3aa: CSASRTEALF
CDR3nt: TGCAGTGCTAGTCGCACTGAAGCTCTCTTT

d_gene: NA
v_gene: TRBV28
len: 13
abundance: NA
j_gene: TRBJ1-5
CDR3aa: CASSARPGGPQHF
CDR3nt: TGTGCCAGCAGTGCAAGGCCAGGAGGGCCCCAGCATTTT

d_gene: NA
v_gene: TRBV7-9
len: 14
abundance: many
j_gene: TRBJ1-6
CDR3aa: CASSVQGHNSPLHF
CDR3nt: TGTGCCAGCAGTGTCCAGGGGCATAATTCACCCCTCCACTTT

d_gene: TRBD1
v_gene: TRBV11-2
len: 13
abundance: NA
j_gene: TRBJ2-5
CDR3aa: CASSIDRGETQYF
CDR3nt: TGTGCCAGCAGCATCGACAGGGGGGAGACCCAGTACTTC

d_gene: NA
v_gene: TRBV2
len: 16
abundance: NA
j_gene: TRBJ1-3
CDR3aa: CASRLQGYGSGNTIYF
CDR3nt: TGTGCCAGCAGACTACAGGGATACGGGTCTGGAAACACCATATATTTT

d_gene: TRBD2
v_gene: TRBV7-6
len: 18
abundance: many
j_gene: TRBJ2-5
CDR3aa: CASSFPGGGSVVEETQYF
CDR3nt: TGTGCCAGCAGCTTTCCGGGAGGCGGGAGTGTAGTGGAAGAGACCCAGTACTTC

d_gene: NA
v_gene: TRBV4-1
len: 14
abundance: many
j_gene: TRBJ1-1
CDR3aa: CASRSRTVNTEAFF
CDR3nt: TGCGCCAGCAGATCTCGGACAGTGAACACTGAAGCTTTCTTT

d_gene: NA
v_gene: TRBV10-3
len: 9
abundance: NA
j_gene: TRBJ2-5
CDR3aa: CVTGETQYF
CDR3nt: TGTGTCACCGGGGAGACCCAGTACTTC

d_gene: NA
v_gene: TRBV7-3
len: 14
abundance: few
j_gene: TRBJ2-3
CDR3aa: CASSLEKVSDTQYF
CDR3nt: TGTGCCAGCAGCTTAGAGAAGGTCTCAGATACGCAGTATTTT

d_gene: NA
v_gene: TRBV3-1
len: 14
abundance: few
j_gene: TRBJ1-5
CDR3aa: CASSQMNDAGPQHF
CDR3nt: TGTGCCAGCAGCCAAATGAATGACGCCGGGCCCCAGCATTTT

d_gene: NA
v_gene: TRBV7-9
len: 13
abundance: NA
j_gene: TRBJ1-1
CDR3aa: CASSSSLDAEAFF
CDR3nt: TGTGCCAGCAGCTCTAGTCTAGATGCTGAAGCTTTCTTT

d_gene: TRBD1
v_gene: TRBV10-2
len: 15
abundance: NA
j_gene: TRBJ1-5
CDR3aa: CASSLEGGSSQPQHF
CDR3nt: TGCGCCAGCAGCTTGGAAGGGGGCTCGAGTCAGCCCCAGCATTTT

d_gene: TRBD1
v_gene: TRBV10-3
len: 15
abundance: NA
j_gene: TRBJ1-1
CDR3aa: CASSLPGQGDTEAFF
CDR3nt: TGTGCCAGCTCCCTCCCTGGACAGGGGGACACTGAAGCTTTCTTT

d_gene: NA
v_gene: TRBV25-1
len: 15
abundance: NA
j_gene: TRBJ2-5
CDR3aa: CASSEGSGPGGTQYF
CDR3nt: TGTGCCAGCAGTGAAGGTAGCGGCCCAGGCGGGACCCAGTACTTC

d_gene: TRBD1
v_gene: TRBV9
len: 17
abundance: many
j_gene: TRBJ1-3
CDR3aa: CASSELEGDSSGNTIYF
CDR3nt: TGTGCCAGCAGCGAACTAGAAGGGGACAGCTCTGGAAACACCATATATTTT

d_gene: NA
v_gene: TRBV2
len: 16
abundance: many
j_gene: TRBJ1-3
CDR3aa: CASSASRAVSGNTIYF
CDR3nt: TGTGCCAGCAGTGCGTCCCGGGCCGTCTCTGGAAACACCATATATTTT

d_gene: NA
v_gene: TRBV10-3
len: 13
abundance: NA
j_gene: TRBJ2-1
CDR3aa: CAISGVMVNEQFF
CDR3nt: TGTGCCATCAGTGGAGTGATGGTCAATGAGCAGTTCTTC

d_gene: TRBD1
v_gene: TRBV5-1
len: 15
abundance: NA
j_gene: TRBJ2-7
CDR3aa: CASIDHRTGGHEQYF
CDR3nt: TGCGCCAGCATAGATCATCGGACAGGGGGCCACGAGCAGTACTTC

d_gene: NA
v_gene: TRBV5-1
len: 17
abundance: NA
j_gene: TRBJ2-6
CDR3aa: CASSLQEGGTGANVLTF
CDR3nt: TGCGCCAGCAGCTTACAGGAGGGCGGCACCGGGGCCAACGTCCTGACTTTC

d_gene: NA
v_gene: TRBV7-9
len: 14
abundance: NA
j_gene: TRBJ1-4
CDR3aa: CASSLGTQNEKLFF
CDR3nt: TGTGCCAGCAGCCTCGGGACTCAGAATGAAAAACTGTTTTTT

d_gene: NA
v_gene: TRBV25-1
len: 15
abundance: NA
j_gene: TRBJ1-5
CDR3aa: CASSEGVGGNQPQHF
CDR3nt: TGTGCCAGCAGTGAAGGGGTAGGGGGCAATCAGCCCCAGCATTTT

d_gene: NA
v_gene: TRBV2
len: 12
abundance: many
j_gene: TRBJ1-2
CDR3aa: CASEESNYGYTF
CDR3nt: TGTGCCAGCGAAGAGTCGAACTATGGCTACACCTTC

d_gene: NA
v_gene: TRBV20-1
len: 14
abundance: many
j_gene: TRBJ2-7
CDR3aa: CSARDLAYTDEQYF
CDR3nt: TGCAGTGCTAGAGATTTGGCCTACACCGACGAGCAGTACTTC

d_gene: TRBD1
v_gene: TRBV5-1
len: 19
abundance: NA
j_gene: TRBJ1-1
CDR3aa: CASSLGLSGQGPLNTEAFF
CDR3nt: TGCGCCAGCAGCTTGGGCCTCTCCGGACAGGGGCCCCTGAACACTGAAGCTTTCTTT

d_gene: TRBD1
v_gene: TRBV20-1
len: 13
abundance: many
j_gene: TRBJ1-6
CDR3aa: CSARGLSNSPLHF
CDR3nt: TGCAGTGCCAGGGGGCTTAGTAATTCACCCCTCCACTTT

d_gene: TRBD1
v_gene: TRBV7-9
len: 14
abundance: NA
j_gene: TRBJ1-5
CDR3aa: CASSARQGSQPQHF
CDR3nt: TGTGCCAGCAGTGCGCGACAGGGGAGTCAGCCCCAGCATTTT